These T cell receptor beta chains were read from a single sample in a study of cytotoxic CD8 clonotypes in ibrutinib-treated CLL. Here immunoSEQ multiplex PCR was the method, and the copy in TCRdb shows in-frame clones only, minus some. The sample lists more than 300,000 clones; roughly 80% were seen once. The source was PBMCs, collected before ibrutinib treatment. The receptors shown here come from a human donor with chronic lymphocytic leukemia. Each CDR3 is given with its conserved first and last residue. Fields, in order: V gene, clone size, J gene, D gene, CDR3 protein, CDR3 DNA. The D gene is left open where the match is weak. Clone size, where shown, is once, few, many, or a class for clones that have expanded.

TRBV7-2	.	TRBJ1-5	.	CASSLTGTGSNQPQHF	TGTGCCAGCAGCCTCACAGGGACTGGGAGCAATCAGCCCCAGCATTTT
TRBV7-2	.	TRBJ2-7	TRBD1	CASSPTGDRGEQYF	TGTGCCAGCAGCCCCACAGGGGACCGTGGCGAGCAGTACTTC
TRBV11-2	.	TRBJ2-3	TRBD2	CASSSAGRASTDTQYF	TGTGCCAGCAGCTCAGCGGGGAGGGCCAGCACAGATACGCAGTATTTT
TRBV19	.	TRBJ1-2	.	CASSVRVDYGYTF	TGTGCCAGTAGTGTAAGGGTTGACTATGGCTACACCTTC
TRBV30	.	TRBJ1-5	.	CAWSVRVWNNQPQHF	TGTGCCTGGAGTGTCCGGGTTTGGAATAATCAGCCCCAGCATTTT
TRBV2	.	TRBJ2-7	.	CASSRTVYEQYF	TGTGCCAGCAGCCGGACAGTCTACGAGCAGTACTTC
TRBV5-1	.	TRBJ2-1	TRBD2	CASSSGLAGYNEQFF	TGCGCCAGCAGCTCCGGTCTAGCGGGATACAATGAGCAGTTCTTC
TRBV25-1	.	TRBJ1-1	.	CASSVFEEAFF	TGTGCCAGCAGTGTTTTCGAGGAAGCTTTCTTT
TRBV5-1	few	TRBJ2-2	.	CASSLDPARGTGELFF	TGCGCCAGCAGCTTGGACCCGGCAAGGGGCACCGGGGAGCTGTTTTTT
TRBV5-4	few	TRBJ1-5	.	CASSLRGAGQPQHF	TGTGCCAGCAGCTTACGGGGGGCAGGTCAGCCCCAGCATTTT
TRBV9	once	TRBJ1-1	.	CASSGYRELGEAFF	TGTGCCAGCAGCGGATACAGGGAACTGGGTGAAGCTTTCTTT
TRBV5-4	.	TRBJ1-3	.	CASSPGANGNTIYF	TGTGCCAGCAGCCCCGGCGCAAACGGAAACACCATATATTTT
TRBV9	few	TRBJ2-3	.	CASSRTADTQYF	TGTGCCAGCAGCCGGACAGCCGATACGCAGTATTTT
TRBV6-5	once	TRBJ2-1	TRBD2	CASSSGAGVEGEQFF	TGTGCCAGCAGTTCGGGTGCGGGGGTCGAGGGTGAGCAGTTCTTC
TRBV30	few	TRBJ2-1	TRBD1	CAWSVGTGADNEQFF	TGTGCCTGGAGTGTTGGGACAGGGGCTGATAATGAGCAGTTCTTC
TRBV11-2	.	TRBJ2-2	.	CASSLSNPLFF	TGTGCCAGCAGCTTAAGCAATCCACTGTTTTTT
TRBV2	.	TRBJ1-2	TRBD1	CASSPTGLTF	TGTGCCAGCTCGCCGACAGGGTTAACCTTC
TRBV4-3	.	TRBJ2-1	TRBD2	CASSQASGRPHNEQFF	TGCGCCAGCAGCCAAGCTAGCGGGAGGCCCCACAATGAGCAGTTCTTC
TRBV5-1	.	TRBJ2-5	.	CASSSGLKGQETQYF	TGCGCCAGCAGCTCGGGACTGAAGGGCCAAGAGACCCAGTACTTC
TRBV28	.	TRBJ2-5	TRBD2	CASRTSRETQYF	TGTGCCAGCAGGACTAGCCGGGAGACCCAGTACTTC
TRBV6-1	.	TRBJ1-3	TRBD1	CASSGTGSGNTIYF	TGTGCCAGCAGTGGGACAGGCTCTGGAAACACCATATATTTT
TRBV28	.	TRBJ1-3	TRBD1	CASRQGFGNTIYF	TGTGCCAGCCGACAGGGTTTTGGAAACACCATATATTTT
TRBV10-3	.	TRBJ2-3	.	CAISEGLGADTQYF	TGTGCCATCAGTGAGGGCCTCGGAGCAGATACGCAGTATTTT
TRBV2	.	TRBJ1-1	.	CASSEGTGRGAFF	TGTGCCAGCAGTGAAGGCACCGGCCGGGGGGCTTTCTTT
TRBV19	.	TRBJ2-7	.	CASRPRDTYEQYF	TGTGCCAGTAGGCCCAGGGACACCTACGAGCAGTACTTC
TRBV28	few	TRBJ1-5	.	CASSFKGNQPQHF	TGTGCCAGCAGTTTCAAGGGCAATCAGCCCCAGCATTTT
TRBV7-6	.	TRBJ2-2	.	CASSLEPGVGTGELFF	TGTGCCAGCAGCTTAGAACCCGGGGTTGGCACCGGGGAGCTGTTTTTT
TRBV11-2	.	TRBJ2-7	.	CASSSGPSYEQYF	TGTGCCAGCAGCTCCGGGCCGTCCTACGAGCAGTACTTC
TRBV19	.	TRBJ2-7	TRBD1	CASSTQQGAIEQYF	TGTGCCAGTAGTACACAACAGGGGGCGATCGAGCAGTACTTC
TRBV5-4	.	TRBJ2-1	TRBD2	CASTLRGASSYNEQFF	TGTGCCAGCACCCTGCGGGGGGCAAGCTCCTACAATGAGCAGTTCTTC
TRBV11-2	.	TRBJ2-5	.	CASSLNILGSETQYF	TGTGCCAGCAGCTTAAATATTCTGGGGTCGGAGACCCAGTACTTC
TRBV4-3	.	TRBJ2-1	TRBD2	CASSQTGLADIDEQFF	TGCGCCAGCAGCCAAACGGGACTAGCGGATATAGATGAGCAGTTCTTC
TRBV5-4	.	TRBJ2-3	TRBD2	CASSLASGSRQDTQYF	TGTGCCAGCAGCTTAGCTAGCGGGAGTAGGCAAGATACGCAGTATTTT
TRBV30	.	TRBJ1-1	.	CAWDRGNTEAFF	TGTGCCTGGGATAGGGGGAACACTGAAGCTTTCTTT
TRBV27	.	TRBJ2-7	TRBD1	CASRTGTESREQYF	TGTGCCAGCAGAACCGGGACAGAAAGTAGGGAGCAGTACTTC
TRBV7-3	.	TRBJ2-3	TRBD2	CASSPAGLAGGPDTQYF	TGTGCCAGCAGCCCTGCCGGACTAGCGGGAGGCCCAGATACGCAGTATTTT
TRBV7-6	.	TRBJ1-1	.	CASSLTLPTGNTEAFF	TGTGCCAGCAGCTTAACTTTACCGACAGGGAACACTGAAGCTTTCTTT
TRBV29-1	.	TRBJ2-3	TRBD2	CSVEDPTSGSQTDTQYF	TGCAGCGTTGAAGATCCGACTAGCGGGAGTCAGACAGATACGCAGTATTTT
TRBV5-1	.	TRBJ2-2	TRBD2	CASSDALAGFTGELFF	TGCGCCAGCAGCGATGCTTTAGCGGGATTCACCGGGGAGCTGTTTTTT
TRBV11-2	.	TRBJ2-2	TRBD2	CASSTRGLAKAVGELFF	TGTGCCAGCAGCACCCGGGGACTAGCAAAGGCGGTCGGGGAGCTGTTTTTT